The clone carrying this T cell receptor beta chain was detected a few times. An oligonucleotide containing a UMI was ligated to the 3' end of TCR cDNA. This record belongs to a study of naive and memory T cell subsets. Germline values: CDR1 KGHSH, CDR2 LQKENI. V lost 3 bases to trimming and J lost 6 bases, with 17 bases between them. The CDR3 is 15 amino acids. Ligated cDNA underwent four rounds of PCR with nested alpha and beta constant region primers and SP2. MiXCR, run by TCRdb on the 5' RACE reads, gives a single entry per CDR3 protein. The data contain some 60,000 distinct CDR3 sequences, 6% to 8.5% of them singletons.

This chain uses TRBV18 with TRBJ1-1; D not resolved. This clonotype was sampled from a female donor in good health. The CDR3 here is CASSPDRAGRAEAFF. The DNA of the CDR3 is TGTGCCAGCTCACCCGATAGGGCCGGGAGAGCTGAAGCTTTCTTT.